This T cell receptor (beta chain) was identified during a study of spatial heterogeneity in lung cancer. Study observations and caveats: More often at tumor resection than at routine follow-up, ubiquitous expanded tumor TCRs were detected in the blood.

This clonotype was detected ten times or more. Its cognate antigen is unknown. The CDR3 loop spans 15 amino acids. Germline V gene sequence: CDR1 SGHRS, CDR2 YFSETQ. V gave up 4 bases and J gave up 4 bases, with 17 bases separating them. Time point: sample taken at primary tumor resection. TCRs were sequenced from unsorted whole RNA of tumor, nontumor lung or PBMC. Each TCR cDNA molecule bore a unique molecular identifier. TCRdb reprocessed the 5' RACE reads via MiXCR and lists one record per CDR3 protein. This repertoire shows over 10,000 distinct CDR3 sequences, over 11% found once; its top ten account for about 2.4%.

V gene TRBV5-1 combines with J gene TRBJ1-1, with a weak D call TRBD1 (6 bases). The source was PBMCs, collected at surgery. This sequence originates from a female donor with early-stage non-small cell lung cancer. This CDR3 is CASSPNRDWGTEAFF. CDR3 bases: TGCGCCAGCAGCCCAAACAGGGATTGGGGCACTGAAGCTTTCTTT.